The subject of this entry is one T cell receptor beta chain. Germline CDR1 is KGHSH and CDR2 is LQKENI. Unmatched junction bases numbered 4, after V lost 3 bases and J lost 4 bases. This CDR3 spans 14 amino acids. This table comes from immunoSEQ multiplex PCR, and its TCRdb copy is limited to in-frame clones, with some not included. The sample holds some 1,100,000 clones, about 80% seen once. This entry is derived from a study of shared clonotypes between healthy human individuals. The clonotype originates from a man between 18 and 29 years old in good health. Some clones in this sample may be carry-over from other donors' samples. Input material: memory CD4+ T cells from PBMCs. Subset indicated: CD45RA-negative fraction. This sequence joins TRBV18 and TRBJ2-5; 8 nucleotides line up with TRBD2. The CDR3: CASSPSGTSETQYF. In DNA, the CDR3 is TGTGCCAGCTCACCTAGCGGGACCTCAGAGACCCAGTACTTC.